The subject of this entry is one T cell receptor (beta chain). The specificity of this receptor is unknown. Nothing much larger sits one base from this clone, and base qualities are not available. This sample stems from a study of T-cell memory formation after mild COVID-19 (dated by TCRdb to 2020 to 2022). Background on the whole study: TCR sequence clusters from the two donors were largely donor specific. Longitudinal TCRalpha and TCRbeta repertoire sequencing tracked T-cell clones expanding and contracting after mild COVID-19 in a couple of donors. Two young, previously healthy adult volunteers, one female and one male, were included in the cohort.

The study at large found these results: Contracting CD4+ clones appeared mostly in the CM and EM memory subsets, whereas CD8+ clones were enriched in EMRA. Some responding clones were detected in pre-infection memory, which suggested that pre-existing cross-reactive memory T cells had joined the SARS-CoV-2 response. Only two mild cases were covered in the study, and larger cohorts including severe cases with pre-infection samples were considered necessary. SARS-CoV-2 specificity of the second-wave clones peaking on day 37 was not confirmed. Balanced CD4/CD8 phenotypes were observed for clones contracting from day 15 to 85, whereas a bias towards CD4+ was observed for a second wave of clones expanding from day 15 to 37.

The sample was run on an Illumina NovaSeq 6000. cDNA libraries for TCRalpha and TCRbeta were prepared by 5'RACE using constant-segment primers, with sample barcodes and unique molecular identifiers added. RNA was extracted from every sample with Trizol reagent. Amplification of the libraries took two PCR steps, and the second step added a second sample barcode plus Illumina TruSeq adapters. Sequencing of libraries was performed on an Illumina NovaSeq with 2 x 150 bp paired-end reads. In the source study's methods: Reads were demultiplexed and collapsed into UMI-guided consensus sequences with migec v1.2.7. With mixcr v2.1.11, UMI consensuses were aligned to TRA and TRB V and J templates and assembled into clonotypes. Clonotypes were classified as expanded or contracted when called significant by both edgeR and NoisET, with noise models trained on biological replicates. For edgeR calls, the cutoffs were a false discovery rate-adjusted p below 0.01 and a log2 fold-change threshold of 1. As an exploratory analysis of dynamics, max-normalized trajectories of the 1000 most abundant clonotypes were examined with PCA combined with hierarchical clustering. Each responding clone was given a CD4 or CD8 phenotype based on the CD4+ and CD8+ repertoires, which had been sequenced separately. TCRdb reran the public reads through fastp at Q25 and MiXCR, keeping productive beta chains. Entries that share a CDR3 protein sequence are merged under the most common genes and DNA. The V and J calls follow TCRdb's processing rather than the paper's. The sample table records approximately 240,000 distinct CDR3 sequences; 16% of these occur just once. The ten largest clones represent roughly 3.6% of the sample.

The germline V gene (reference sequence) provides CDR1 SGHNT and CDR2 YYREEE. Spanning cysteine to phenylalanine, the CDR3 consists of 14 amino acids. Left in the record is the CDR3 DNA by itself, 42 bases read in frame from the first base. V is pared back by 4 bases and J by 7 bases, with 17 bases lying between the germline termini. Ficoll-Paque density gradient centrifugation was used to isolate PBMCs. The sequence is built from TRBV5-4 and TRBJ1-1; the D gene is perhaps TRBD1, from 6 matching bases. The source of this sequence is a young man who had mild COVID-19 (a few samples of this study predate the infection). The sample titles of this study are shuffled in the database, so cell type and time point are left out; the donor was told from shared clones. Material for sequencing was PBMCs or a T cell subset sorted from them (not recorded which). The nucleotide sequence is TGTGCCAGCAGCCCTTCTGGGACAAACCTTGAAGCTTTCTTT. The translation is CASSPSGTNLEAFF.